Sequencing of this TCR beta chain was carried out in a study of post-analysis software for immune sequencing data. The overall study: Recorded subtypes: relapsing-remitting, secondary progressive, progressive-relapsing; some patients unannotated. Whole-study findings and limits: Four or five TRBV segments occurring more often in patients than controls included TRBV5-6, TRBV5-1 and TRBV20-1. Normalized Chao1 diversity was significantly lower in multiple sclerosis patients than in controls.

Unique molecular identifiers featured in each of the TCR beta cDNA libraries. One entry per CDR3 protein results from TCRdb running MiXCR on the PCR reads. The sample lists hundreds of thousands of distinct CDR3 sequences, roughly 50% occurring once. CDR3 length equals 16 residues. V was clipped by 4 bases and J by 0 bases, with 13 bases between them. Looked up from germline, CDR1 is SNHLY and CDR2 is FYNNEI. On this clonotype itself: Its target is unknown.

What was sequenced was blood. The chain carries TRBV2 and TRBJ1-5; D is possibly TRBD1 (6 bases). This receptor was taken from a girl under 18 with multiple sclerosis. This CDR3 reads CASSGQVLSSNQPQHF. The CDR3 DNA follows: TGTGCCAGCAGTGGACAGGTTTTAAGTAGCAATCAGCCCCAGCATTTT.